Following are 9 T cell receptor beta chains from one sample sequenced in a study of shared clonotypes between healthy human individuals. CD8 cells regarded as naive lacked CD45RO, were positively chosen for CCR7, and omitted terminally differentiated effector memory CD45RA+ cells. TCRdb's table, derived via immunoSEQ multiplex PCR, lists solely in-frame clones and lacks some. The sample has 800,000 to 950,000 clones; about 97% are singletons. The sequenced material came from naive CD8+ T cells sorted from blood. All receptors derive from a man under 40 in good health.

V is TRBV10-2 and J is TRBJ1-1; D possibly corresponds to TRBD1 (5 bases). With 8 bases removed from V and 4 bases from J, the gap between germline ends came to 11 bases. The V gene's germline CDR1 is WSHSY and CDR2 SAAADI. The CDR3 length is 12 residues. The CDR3 here is CASSQGSTEAFF. CDR3 sequence (DNA): TGCGCCAGCTCGCAGGGTAGCACTGAAGCTTTCTTT.

The chain is built from TRBV9 and TRBJ2-5; the D is unclear. This CDR3 spans 15 amino acids. V dropped 3 bases and J dropped 2 bases, with 14 bases sitting between them. Germline V gene data show CDR1 as SGDLS and CDR2 as YYNGEE. The CDR3 DNA follows: TGTGCCAGCAGCGCTTGGTCCGGGCCTCAAGAGACCCAGTACTTC. Its translation is CASSAWSGPQETQYF.

The chain has TRBV29-1 and TRBJ1-3; unclear D gene. Germline CDR1 reads SQVTM; CDR2 reads ANQGSEA. Trimming removed 7 bases at V and 0 bases at J, with 13 bases between. The CDR3 is 14 amino acids. DNA for the CDR3: TGCAGCGCCCGCTCGGGGAGCTCTGGAAACACCATATATTTT. Its protein product is CSARSGSSGNTIYF.

The chain employs TRBV29-1 and TRBJ2-7; 7 bases agree with TRBD1. Germline V CDR1 and CDR2: SQVTM, ANQGSEA. CDR3 length: 12 amino acids. V trimming: 4 bases; J trimming: 5 bases; junction bases outside the gene matches: 5. The CDR3 DNA is TGCAGCGTTGGACAGGGAATTGACGAGCAGTACTTC. Encoded protein: CSVGQGIDEQYF.

As for this clone: Other DNA variants within this sample encode the same CDR3. The chain links TRBV9 to TRBJ1-5; unclear D gene. Germline CDR1 and CDR2: SGDLS and YYNGEE. V lost 0 bases to trimming and J lost 0 bases, with 7 bases between them. The CDR3 consists of 15 residues. As DNA, the CDR3 is TGTGCCAGCAGCGTAGAGGGCAGTAGCAATCAGCCCCAGCATTTT. Translated: CASSVEGSSNQPQHF.

The V gene is TRBV10-2, the J gene TRBJ1-5, with no clear D. Trimming left V 3 bases short and J 2 bases short, with 8 bases between. The CDR3 length is 14 residues. Germline CDR1 reads WSHSY; CDR2 reads SAAADI. For the CDR3, the DNA is TGCGCCAGCAGTGAAGGTGACCGCAATCAGCCCCAGCATTTT. Protein: CASSEGDRNQPQHF.

The chain employs TRBV14 and TRBJ2-7, with 9 bases that match TRBD1. Germline CDR1 is SGHDN and CDR2 is FVKESK. The CDR3 covers 14 residues. V gave up 2 bases and J gave up 6 bases; unmatched junction bases: 5. The CDR3 loop reads CASSQLGTGPEQYF. The CDR3 bases are TGTGCCAGCAGCCAATTAGGGACAGGGCCCGAGCAGTACTTC.

The rearrangement joins TRBV5-1 to TRBJ2-1; D is unresolved. Trimming left V 0 bases short and J 0 bases short, with 10 bases between. CDR1 SGHRS and CDR2 YFSETQ come from the germline V gene. The CDR3 contains 16 residues. Here the CDR3 DNA reads TGCGCCAGCAGCTTGGTCAGCGAGAGCTCCTACAATGAGCAGTTCTTC. Encoded protein: CASSLVSESSYNEQFF. The variable domain in full, completed from reference TRBV5-1 and TRBJ2-1, reads KAGVTQTPRYLIKTRGQQVTLSCSPISGHRSVSWYQQTPGQGLQFLFEYFSETQRNKGNFPGRFSGRQFSNSRSEMNVSTLELGDSALYLCASSLVSESSYNEQFFGPGTRLTVL.

This clone was observed once. The chain joins TRBV29-1 to TRBJ2-1; D remains unclear. This CDR3 comprises 12 residues. Germline V gene lookup returns CDR1 SQVTM and CDR2 ANQGSEA. Trimming took off 6 bases at V and 8 bases at J, with 14 bases between the two ends. In DNA, the CDR3 is TGCAGCGTCCTAACACTTTATCATGAGCAGTTCTTC. Its protein product is CSVLTLYHEQFF.